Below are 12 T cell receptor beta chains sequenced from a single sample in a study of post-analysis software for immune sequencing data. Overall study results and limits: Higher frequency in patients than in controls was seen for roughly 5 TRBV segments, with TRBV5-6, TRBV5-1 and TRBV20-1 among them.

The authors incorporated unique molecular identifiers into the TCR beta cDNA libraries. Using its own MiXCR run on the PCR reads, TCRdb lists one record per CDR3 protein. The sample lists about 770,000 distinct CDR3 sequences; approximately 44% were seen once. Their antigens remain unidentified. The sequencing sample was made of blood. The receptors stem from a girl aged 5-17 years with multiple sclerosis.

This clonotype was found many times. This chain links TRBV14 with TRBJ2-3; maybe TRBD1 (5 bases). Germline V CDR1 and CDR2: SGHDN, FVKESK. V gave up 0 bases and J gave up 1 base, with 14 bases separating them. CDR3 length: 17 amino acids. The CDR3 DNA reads TGTGCCAGCAGCCAAGACTCCGCAGGGCAGGGCACAGATACGCAGTATTTT. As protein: CASSQDSAGQGTDTQYF.

Here the CDR3 reads CASSRGLAGLGTDTQYF. DNA for the CDR3: TGTGCCAGCAGCCGGGGACTAGCGGGCTTAGGGACAGATACGCAGTATTTT. This chain connects TRBV28 to TRBJ2-3; the match to TRBD2 covers 12 bases. V lost 6 bases, J lost 3 bases, and 10 bases stayed unmatched. The CDR3 contains 17 residues. Germline CDR1 reads MDHEN; CDR2 reads SYDVKM.

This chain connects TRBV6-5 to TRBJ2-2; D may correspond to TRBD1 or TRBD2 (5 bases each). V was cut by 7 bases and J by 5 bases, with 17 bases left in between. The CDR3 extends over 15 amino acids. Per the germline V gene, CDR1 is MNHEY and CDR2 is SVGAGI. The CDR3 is CASKAGAIATGELFF. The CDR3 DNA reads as TGTGCCAGCAAGGCCGGGGCAATAGCGACCGGGGAGCTGTTTTTT.

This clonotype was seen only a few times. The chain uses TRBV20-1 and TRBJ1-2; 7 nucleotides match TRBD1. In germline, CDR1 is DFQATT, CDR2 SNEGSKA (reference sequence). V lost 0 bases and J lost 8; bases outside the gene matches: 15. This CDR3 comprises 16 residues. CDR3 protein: CSARDIDRADRSGYTF. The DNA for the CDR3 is TGCAGTGCTAGAGATATAGACAGGGCGGATCGCTCGGGCTACACCTTC.

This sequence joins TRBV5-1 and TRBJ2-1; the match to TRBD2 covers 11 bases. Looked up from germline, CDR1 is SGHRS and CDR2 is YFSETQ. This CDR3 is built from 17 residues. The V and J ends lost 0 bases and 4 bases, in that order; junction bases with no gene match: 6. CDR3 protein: CASSLELAGEGYNEQFF. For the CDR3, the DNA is TGCGCCAGCAGCTTGGAACTAGCGGGAGAAGGGTACAATGAGCAGTTCTTC. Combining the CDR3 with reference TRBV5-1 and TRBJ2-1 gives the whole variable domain KAGVTQTPRYLIKTRGQQVTLSCSPISGHRSVSWYQQTPGQGLQFLFEYFSETQRNKGNFPGRFSGRQFSNSRSEMNVSTLELGDSALYLCASSLELAGEGYNEQFFGPGTRLTVL.

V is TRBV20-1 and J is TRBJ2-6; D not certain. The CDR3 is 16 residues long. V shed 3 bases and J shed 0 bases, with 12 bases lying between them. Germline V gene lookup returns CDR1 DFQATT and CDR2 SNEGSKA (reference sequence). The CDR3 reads CSARFPSLSGANVLTF. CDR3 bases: TGCAGTGCTAGGTTCCCCAGCCTCTCTGGGGCCAACGTCCTGACTTTC.

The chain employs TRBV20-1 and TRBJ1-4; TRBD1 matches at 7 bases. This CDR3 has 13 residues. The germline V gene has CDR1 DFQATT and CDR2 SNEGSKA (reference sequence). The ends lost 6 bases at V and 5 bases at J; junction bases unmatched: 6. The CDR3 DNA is TGCAGTGCAGAGGCAGGGGGAAATGAAAAACTGTTTTTT. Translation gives CSAEAGGNEKLFF.

The CDR3 region is CASSLTPDRGLETQYF. CDR3 nucleotide sequence: TGCGCCAGCAGCCTAACCCCGGACAGGGGGTTAGAGACCCAGTACTTC. This chain uses TRBV5-1 with TRBJ2-5; 10 bases are shared with TRBD1. This CDR3 has 16 residues. Germline V gene sequence: CDR1 SGHRS, CDR2 YFSETQ. V lost 4 bases to trimming and J lost 4 bases; unmatched junction nucleotides: 10.

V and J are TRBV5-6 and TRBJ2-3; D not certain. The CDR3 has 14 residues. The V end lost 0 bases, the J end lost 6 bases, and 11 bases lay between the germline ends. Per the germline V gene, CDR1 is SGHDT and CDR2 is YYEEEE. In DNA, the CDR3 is TGTGCCAGCAGCTTGGACAGCCCTGGGGATACGCAGTATTTT. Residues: CASSLDSPGDTQYF.

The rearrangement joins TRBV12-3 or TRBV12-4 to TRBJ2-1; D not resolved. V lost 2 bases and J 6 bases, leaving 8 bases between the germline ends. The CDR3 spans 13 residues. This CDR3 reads CASSLIGSNEQFF. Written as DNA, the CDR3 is TGTGCCAGCAGTTTAATAGGTTCCAATGAGCAGTTCTTC.

The CDR3 nucleotides read TGTGCCAGCAGTTACTCTAGGGCGGGAGGGCCCTACAATGAGCAGTTCTTC. It is translated as CASSYSRAGGPYNEQFF. The V and J genes are TRBV6-5 and TRBJ2-1; 9 nucleotides match TRBD2. The V and J ends lost 0 bases and 2 bases, in that order; junction bases with no gene match: 5. Looked up from germline, CDR1 is MNHEY and CDR2 is SVGAGI. The CDR3 runs to 17 residues.

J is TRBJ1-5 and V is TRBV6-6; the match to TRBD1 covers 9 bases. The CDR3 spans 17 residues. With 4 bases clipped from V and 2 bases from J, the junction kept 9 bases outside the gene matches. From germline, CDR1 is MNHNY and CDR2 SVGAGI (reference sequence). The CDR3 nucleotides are TGTGCCAGCAGTTCCCTTCCGGGACAGGGCGGCAATCAGCCCCAGCATTTT. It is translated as CASSSLPGQGGNQPQHF.